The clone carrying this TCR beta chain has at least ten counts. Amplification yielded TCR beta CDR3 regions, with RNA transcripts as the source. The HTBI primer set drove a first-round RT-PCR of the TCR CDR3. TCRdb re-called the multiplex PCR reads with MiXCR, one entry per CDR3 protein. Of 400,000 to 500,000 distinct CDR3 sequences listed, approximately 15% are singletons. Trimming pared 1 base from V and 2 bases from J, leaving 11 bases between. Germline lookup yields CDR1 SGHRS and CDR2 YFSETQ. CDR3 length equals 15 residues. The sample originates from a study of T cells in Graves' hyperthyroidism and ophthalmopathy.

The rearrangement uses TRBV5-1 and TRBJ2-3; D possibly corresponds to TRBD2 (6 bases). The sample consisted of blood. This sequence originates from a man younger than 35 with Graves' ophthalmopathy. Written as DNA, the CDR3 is TGCGCCAGCAGCTTGCGAGGAGGGGACACAGATACGCAGTATTTT. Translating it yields CASSLRGGDTDTQYF.